Listed below are T cell receptor beta chains from one sample, sequenced in a study of CD8+ T cells in alopecia areata. TCRdb keeps only in-frame clones here, not all; method: immunoSEQ multiplex PCR. The sample records more than 100,000 clones, more than 75% being singletons. The input for sequencing was CD8+ T cells sorted from blood, taken at approximately week 34, from a patient treated with tofacitinib. The receptors stem from a human donor with alopecia areata. Both conserved end residues are part of each CDR3. The order of the fields is clone size, D gene, V gene, J gene, CDR3 DNA, CDR3 protein. The D gene is left open where the match is weak. The size entry is marked missing in some rows and otherwise reads once, few, many or a size class.

clone size: .; D gene: .; V gene: TRBV7-6; J gene: TRBJ2-5; CDR3 DNA: TGTGCCAGCAGCTTTCCCTTTCCAACCGAGACCCAGTACTTC; CDR3 protein: CASSFPFPTETQYF
clone size: .; D gene: TRBD1; V gene: TRBV18; J gene: TRBJ2-7; CDR3 DNA: TGTGCCAGCTCTCCGACAGGGTATAACGAGCAGTACTTC; CDR3 protein: CASSPTGYNEQYF
clone size: .; D gene: .; V gene: TRBV9; J gene: TRBJ1-2; CDR3 DNA: TGTGCCAGCACGGGAGGGTCCTATGGCTACACCTTC; CDR3 protein: CASTGGSYGYTF
clone size: .; D gene: .; V gene: TRBV5-8; J gene: TRBJ2-1; CDR3 DNA: TGTGCCAGCAGCTTGGTTTGGGGGAATGAGCAGTTCTTC; CDR3 protein: CASSLVWGNEQFF
clone size: once; D gene: .; V gene: TRBV29-1; J gene: TRBJ2-7; CDR3 DNA: TGCAGCGTTGAAGACACAGCCAATGACTACGAGCAGTACTTC; CDR3 protein: CSVEDTANDYEQYF
clone size: .; D gene: TRBD1; V gene: TRBV18; J gene: TRBJ2-6; CDR3 DNA: TGTGCCAGCTCACCCCTTCGGGACAGGATTAACTCTGGGGCCAACGTCCTGACTTTC; CDR3 protein: CASSPLRDRINSGANVLTF
clone size: .; D gene: .; V gene: TRBV7-6; J gene: TRBJ1-1; CDR3 DNA: TGTGCCAGCGATGCATTCGTTAACACTGAAGCTTTCTTT; CDR3 protein: CASDAFVNTEAFF
clone size: once; D gene: TRBD1; V gene: TRBV11-2; J gene: TRBJ1-2; CDR3 DNA: TGTGCCAGCAGCAACCGGGACAGGGGCCCTCCTGCCTACACCTTC; CDR3 protein: CASSNRDRGPPAYTF
clone size: .; D gene: TRBD1; V gene: TRBV7-2; J gene: TRBJ2-4; CDR3 DNA: TGTGCCAGCAGCTCTCGGACAGGGCCACTAGCCAAAAACATTCAGTACTTC; CDR3 protein: CASSSRTGPLAKNIQYF
clone size: .; D gene: .; V gene: TRBV11-1; J gene: TRBJ2-5; CDR3 DNA: TGTGCCAGCAGCTTGGGACCGGACGCCGAAGAGACCCAGTACTTC; CDR3 protein: CASSLGPDAEETQYF
clone size: .; D gene: .; V gene: TRBV11-2; J gene: TRBJ2-7; CDR3 DNA: TGTGCCAGCAGCCCTTGGGTGGCGACAGAGATCTACGAGCAGTACTTC; CDR3 protein: CASSPWVATEIYEQYF
clone size: .; D gene: .; V gene: TRBV7-8; J gene: TRBJ2-3; CDR3 DNA: TGTGCCAGCAGCTTAGTTGGGCGATCTCGCACAGATACGCAGTATTTT; CDR3 protein: CASSLVGRSRTDTQYF
clone size: .; D gene: .; V gene: TRBV29-1; J gene: TRBJ2-7; CDR3 DNA: TGCAGCGTTGATACAGGCGACTCCTACGAGCAGTACTTC; CDR3 protein: CSVDTGDSYEQYF
clone size: .; D gene: .; V gene: TRBV7-6; J gene: TRBJ2-7; CDR3 DNA: TGTGCCAGCAGCCCCCAGGGAAGTCTCTACGAGCAGTACTTC; CDR3 protein: CASSPQGSLYEQYF
clone size: .; D gene: .; V gene: TRBV27; J gene: TRBJ1-5; CDR3 DNA: TGTGCCAGCAGTTTTGCGTCACTCTCCGGACCGAGGAGCAATCAGCCCCAGCATTTT; CDR3 protein: CASSFASLSGPRSNQPQHF
clone size: once; D gene: .; V gene: TRBV29-1; J gene: TRBJ2-7; CDR3 DNA: TGCAGCGTTGAAGATCAGGACAGCCAAACCTACGAGCAGTACTTC; CDR3 protein: CSVEDQDSQTYEQYF
clone size: .; D gene: TRBD1; V gene: TRBV5-1; J gene: TRBJ2-7; CDR3 DNA: TGCGCCAGCAGCCCCCGGGACAGGGAAGAGGACGAGCAGTACTTC; CDR3 protein: CASSPRDREEDEQYF
clone size: .; D gene: TRBD2; V gene: TRBV4-1; J gene: TRBJ2-7; CDR3 DNA: TGCGCCAGCAGCCAAGGAGCGGGAGACTACGAGCAGTACTTC; CDR3 protein: CASSQGAGDYEQYF
clone size: .; D gene: .; V gene: TRBV29-1; J gene: TRBJ2-3; CDR3 DNA: TGCAGCGTTGAAGATCTGCATGTCACAGATACGCAGTATTTT; CDR3 protein: CSVEDLHVTDTQYF
clone size: few; D gene: .; V gene: TRBV6-6; J gene: TRBJ2-7; CDR3 DNA: TGTGCCAGCAGTTACCTCGGAGGGGAGTACGAGCAGTACTTC; CDR3 protein: CASSYLGGEYEQYF
clone size: .; D gene: TRBD1; V gene: TRBV7-9; J gene: TRBJ2-7; CDR3 DNA: TGTGCCAGCGCCGAGTTCCGACAGGGGGGGTACGAGCAGTACTTC; CDR3 protein: CASAEFRQGGYEQYF
clone size: .; D gene: TRBD2; V gene: TRBV29-1; J gene: TRBJ2-7; CDR3 DNA: TGCAGCGTTAGACTAGCGGGAAAACACGAGCAGTACTTC; CDR3 protein: CSVRLAGKHEQYF
clone size: .; D gene: TRBD1; V gene: TRBV9; J gene: TRBJ1-3; CDR3 DNA: TGTGCCAGCAGCGTAGTGGACAGGGGGTCTGGAAACACCATATATTTT; CDR3 protein: CASSVVDRGSGNTIYF
clone size: few; D gene: .; V gene: TRBV7-8; J gene: TRBJ2-3; CDR3 DNA: TGTGCCAGCAGTTCGAATAATTTGGATACGCAGTATTTT; CDR3 protein: CASSSNNLDTQYF
clone size: .; D gene: TRBD2; V gene: TRBV11-2; J gene: TRBJ2-1; CDR3 DNA: TGTGCCAGCAGCTTAGGCGCCCTAACTAGCGATGAGCAGTTCTTC; CDR3 protein: CASSLGALTSDEQFF
clone size: .; D gene: .; V gene: TRBV27; J gene: TRBJ2-3; CDR3 DNA: TGTGCCAGCAGTTTTGACAGCTACACAGATACGCAGTATTTT; CDR3 protein: CASSFDSYTDTQYF
clone size: .; D gene: .; V gene: TRBV9; J gene: TRBJ2-7; CDR3 DNA: TGTGCCAGCAGCGCCGTCCCGGGCTACGAGCAGTACTTC; CDR3 protein: CASSAVPGYEQYF